This T cell receptor (beta chain) stems from a study of PD-L1 blockade in urothelial cancer. About the study: Atezolizumab 1,200 mg was given intravenously every 3 weeks, starting 2014.

Sequencing was performed with immunoSEQ multiplex PCR; in TCRdb, only in-frame clones are kept and a portion is missing. The repertoire holds 45,000 to 55,000 clones, with approximately 85% as singletons. Germline trimming cut 7 bases from V and 5 bases from J; bases unmatched to any gene: 9. The CDR3 is 14 amino acids. Germline CDR1 reads MNHNS; CDR2 reads SASEGT. This sample's time point: pretreatment peripheral blood. This TCR was sampled from a man in his 70s with urothelial cancer. The genes are TRBV6-1 and TRBJ2-7; 9 bases align to TRBD1. This specimen was PBMCs, taken around atezolizumab (anti-PD-L1) treatment. The CDR3 DNA sequence: TGTGCCAGCATCACAGGGGGCTCACTAAACGAGCAGTACTTC. It codes for CASITGGSLNEQYF.